These 30 T cell receptor beta chains were all obtained from the same sample, sequenced in a study of OX40 agonist ivuxolimab in advanced cancers. Assay used: immunoSEQ multiplex PCR; TCRdb lists only in-frame clones, some missing. This table holds approximately 99,000 clones, roughly 95% found once. Sequencing was performed on CD4+ or CD8+ T cells sorted from blood, taken in a trial of the OX40 agonist ivuxolimab. These receptors originate from an adult with an advanced solid tumor such as melanoma, head and neck, liver or kidney cancer.

The rearrangement links TRBV19 to TRBJ1-1; D remains ambiguous. The length of the CDR3 is 14 residues. Trimming shortened V by 4 bases and J by 1 base, and 10 bases separated the two germline ends. Looked up from germline, CDR1 is LNHDA and CDR2 is SQIVND (reference sequence). For the CDR3, the DNA is TGTGCCAGTAGTAGTGGCAGGAAGAACACTGAAGCTTTCTTT. It yields the protein CASSSGRKNTEAFF. Supplemented by reference TRBV19 and TRBJ1-1, the full variable domain reads DGGITQSPKYLFRKEGQNVTLSCEQNLNHDAMYWYRQDPGQGLRLIYYSQIVNDFQKGDIAEGYSVSREKKESFPLTVTSAQKNPTAFYLCASSSGRKNTEAFFGQGTRLTVV.

This sequence joins TRBV28 and TRBJ1-1; 7 bases are shared with TRBD1. CDR3 length equals 15 residues. In germline, CDR1 is MDHEN, CDR2 SYDVKM. The trim removed 5 bases at V and 2 bases at J, leaving 8 bases unmatched. The CDR3 spells CASSPSTGYNTEAFF. CDR3 coding DNA: TGTGCCAGCAGTCCGTCGACAGGGTACAACACTGAAGCTTTCTTT.

The chain carries TRBV7-8 and TRBJ1-5, with D possibly TRBD1 on 6 matching bases. With 1 base removed from V and 4 bases from J, the gap between germline ends came to 17 bases. Per the germline V gene, CDR1 is SGHVS and CDR2 is FQNEAQ. CDR3 length: 17 residues. CDR3 residues: CASSLDGTPPANQPQHF. The CDR3, as DNA: TGTGCCAGCAGCTTAGATGGGACACCCCCGGCGAATCAGCCCCAGCATTTT.

V and J are TRBV28 and TRBJ2-7; TRBD2 agrees at 8 bases. Trimming took 5 bases from V and 5 from J; bases not matched to a gene: 8. The length of the CDR3 is 14 residues. Germline-derived CDR1 and CDR2 are MDHEN and SYDVKM. The DNA for the CDR3 is TGTGCCAGCAGTCGGCCCGGGAGGGGCAACGAGCAGTACTTC. Residues: CASSRPGRGNEQYF.

The chain joins TRBV7-2 to TRBJ2-2, with a tentative D call TRBD2 (6 bases). The CDR3 runs 17 residues. V shed 0 bases and J shed 3 bases, with 14 bases lying between them. The germline CDR1 and CDR2 sequences are SGHTA and FQGNSA. The CDR3 protein is CASSLAPSTSYTGELFF. The CDR3 DNA reads as TGTGCCAGCAGCTTAGCCCCCTCGACTAGTTACACCGGGGAGCTGTTTTTT.

V and J are TRBV7-9 and TRBJ2-3, with 11 bases fitting TRBD2. The V and J ends lost 4 bases and 2 bases, in that order; junction bases with no gene match: 5. CDR1 is SEHNR, CDR2 FQNEAQ, per germline (reference sequence). This CDR3 comprises 16 residues. CDR3 protein: CASSYGTSGFTDTQYF. The DNA for the CDR3 is TGTGCCAGCAGCTACGGGACTAGCGGATTCACAGATACGCAGTATTTT.

This rearrangement joins TRBV5-1 to TRBJ2-3; 7 bases agree with TRBD2. Per the germline V gene, CDR1 is SGHRS and CDR2 is YFSETQ. V lost 0 bases to trimming and J lost 2 bases; unmatched junction nucleotides: 6. The CDR3 has 16 amino acids. The CDR3 reads CASSLGASGLTDTQYF. In DNA form, the CDR3 reads TGCGCCAGCAGCTTGGGGGCTAGCGGCCTCACAGATACGCAGTATTTT.

This chain links TRBV5-5 with TRBJ1-5; D unresolved. The V and J ends lost 6 bases and 3 bases respectively, with 13 bases between them. CDR1 and CDR2 from the germline V gene are SGHKS and YYEKEE (reference sequence). The CDR3 is 14 residues long. The DNA for the CDR3 is TGTGCCAGCACCTTACCCGGGTCCAATCAGCCCCAGCATTTT. Translated, it gives CASTLPGSNQPQHF.

This chain uses TRBV7-2 with TRBJ2-7; perhaps TRBD2 as D (5 bases). CDR1 and CDR2 from the germline V gene are SGHTA and FQGNSA. This CDR3 is built from 12 residues. V was shortened by 5 bases and J by 5 bases, with 10 bases between the two germline ends. The CDR3 nucleotides are TGTGCCAGCAGCCTAGACTACAACGAGCAGTACTTC. It yields the protein CASSLDYNEQYF.

This chain joins TRBV19 and TRBJ1-3; 7 bases align to TRBD1. Trimming took 9 bases from V and 0 from J; bases not matched to a gene: 8. Germline CDR1 is LNHDA and CDR2 is SQIVND (reference sequence). This CDR3 contains 15 residues. DNA of the CDR3: TGTGCCAGCCCGACAGGGTGGACCTCTGGAAACACCATATATTTT. This codes for CASPTGWTSGNTIYF.

The chain carries TRBV9 and TRBJ1-3; perhaps TRBD1 as D (6 bases). The germline V gene has CDR1 SGDLS and CDR2 YYNGEE. Trimming removed 4 bases from V and 3 bases from J, with 14 bases in between. CDR3 length: 15 residues. In DNA, the CDR3 is TGTGCCAGCAGCTCCACAGGGTTGGGTGGAAACACCATATATTTT. Translated, it gives CASSSTGLGGNTIYF. Filled out from reference TRBV9 and TRBJ1-3, the complete variable domain reads DSGVTQTPKHLITATGQRVTLRCSPRSGDLSVYWYQQSLDQGLQFLIQYYNGEERAKGNILERFSAQQFPDLHSELNLSSLELGDSALYFCASSSTGLGGNTIYFGEGSWLTVV.

This clone has just a few counts. The rearrangement links TRBV19 to TRBJ1-1; TRBD1 might be the D (5 bases). V lost 3 bases and J 3 bases, leaving 17 bases between the germline ends. The CDR3 sequence is 16 residues long. Germline CDR1 LNHDA, CDR2 SQIVND (reference sequence). The CDR3: CASSIPLGPGDTEAFF. The CDR3 nucleotides are TGTGCCAGTAGTATCCCCCTGGGACCGGGTGACACTGAAGCTTTCTTT.

V and J are TRBV30 and TRBJ1-2; tentative D call: TRBD1 (6 bases). This CDR3 contains 13 residues. Germline V lookup: CDR1 GTSNPN, CDR2 SVGIG (reference sequence). Trimming took off 4 bases at V and 3 bases at J, with 12 bases between the two ends. CDR3 sequence reads: CAWKGGRDYGYTF. CDR3 sequence (DNA): TGTGCCTGGAAAGGGGGGCGCGACTATGGCTACACCTTC.

Turning to this clone: The junction and the germline gene differ at one end; a read error may be behind it. The chain combines TRBV7-7 with TRBJ2-5; no clear D. The CDR3 spans 11 residues. Germline CDR1 and CDR2: SSHAT and FNYEAQ (reference sequence). The CDR3 loop is CASSSTETQYF. In DNA form, the CDR3 reads TGTGCTAGCAGCTCAACGGAGACCCAGTACTTC.

The rearrangement uses TRBV29-1 and TRBJ1-4, with D possibly matching TRBD1 (5 bases). There are 15 residues in the CDR3. V lost 6 bases to trimming and J lost 3 bases, with 17 bases between them. The V gene's germline CDR1 is SQVTM and CDR2 ANQGSEA. The DNA for the CDR3 is TGCAGCGTGTCCGGGCGGGGGGGTGCTAATGAAAAACTGTTTTTT. Its protein is CSVSGRGGANEKLFF.

The chain is built from TRBV7-2 and TRBJ1-3; 9 positions agree with TRBD1. The trim removed 5 bases at V and 7 bases at J, leaving 6 bases unmatched. The germline CDR1 and CDR2 sequences are SGHTA and FQGNSA. The CDR3 is 14 residues long. The CDR3 DNA is TGTGCCAGCAGCCCGGACAGGGGAGGTAACACCATATATTTT. This codes for CASSPDRGGNTIYF.

The rearrangement joins TRBV27 to TRBJ1-4, with D possibly being TRBD1 (6 bases). The CDR3 length is 19 residues. Germline assignment: CDR1 MNHEY and CDR2 SMNVEV (reference sequence). The V end lost 5 bases, the J end lost 0 bases, and 22 bases lay between the germline ends. DNA of the CDR3: TGTGCCAGCAGTCCGAAACCGGGACATAAGTCCGCAACTAATGAAAAACTGTTTTTT. Protein product: CASSPKPGHKSATNEKLFF.

The genes are TRBV4-2 and TRBJ2-2; a weak D match, TRBD2 (6 bases). The CDR3 runs 15 residues. Germline values: CDR1 LGHNA, CDR2 YNFKEQ. V lost 1 base, J lost 2 bases, and 8 bases lay in between. The CDR3 DNA reads TGTGCCAGCAGCCAAGTAGCGGTTAACACCGGGGAGCTGTTTTTT. It codes for CASSQVAVNTGELFF.

Here the CDR3 DNA reads TGCGCCAGCAGCTTCTCCTCCGCAGATACGCAGTATTTT. Translating it yields CASSFSSADTQYF. The chain joins TRBV5-1 to TRBJ2-3, with D uncertain. The CDR3 is made up of 13 amino acids. Trimming left V 2 bases short and J 4 bases short, with 8 bases between. Germline lookup yields CDR1 SGHRS and CDR2 YFSETQ. Variable domain in full (rest from reference TRBV5-1 and TRBJ2-3): KAGVTQTPRYLIKTRGQQVTLSCSPISGHRSVSWYQQTPGQGLQFLFEYFSETQRNKGNFPGRFSGRQFSNSRSEMNVSTLELGDSALYLCASSFSSADTQYFGPGTRLTVL.

The V and J genes are TRBV6-1 and TRBJ2-7, with 11 nucleotides matching TRBD2. Unmatched junction bases numbered 5, after V lost 7 bases and J lost 0 bases. Germline assignment: CDR1 MNHNS and CDR2 SASEGT. The CDR3 extends over 15 amino acids. The CDR3 here is CASTTTSGSSYEQYF. CDR3 bases: TGTGCCAGCACGACAACTAGCGGGAGCTCCTACGAGCAGTACTTC.

The chain has TRBV11-2 and TRBJ2-1; no clear D gene. The CDR3 extends over 15 amino acids. Trimming left V 0 bases short and J 4 bases short, with 10 bases between. Germline-derived CDR1 and CDR2 are SGHAT and FQNNGV. The CDR3 region has the DNA TGTGCCAGCAGCTTAGATGTCGCTTATTACAATGAGCAGTTCTTC. Its protein is CASSLDVAYYNEQFF.

The chain carries TRBV9 and TRBJ2-3; perhaps TRBD1 as D (5 bases). Between the trimmed V and J ends, which lost 0 bases and 0 bases, there was a span of 11 bases. The CDR3 consists of 16 residues. Germline values: CDR1 SGDLS, CDR2 YYNGEE. In nucleotides, the CDR3 is TGTGCCAGCAGCGTAGGCCCCAGGGCTAGCACAGATACGCAGTATTTT. Translation: CASSVGPRASTDTQYF.

This chain links TRBV5-4 with TRBJ2-7; 7 nucleotides align to TRBD1. Trimming took 0 bases from V and 4 from J; bases not matched to a gene: 7. The V gene's germline CDR1 is SGHNT and CDR2 YYREEE (reference sequence). CDR3 length: 15 amino acids. The CDR3 loop is CASSLGLDRSYEQYF. CDR3 sequence (DNA): TGTGCCAGCAGCTTGGGACTGGACAGGTCGTACGAGCAGTACTTC.

The V and J genes are TRBV10-3 and TRBJ2-6; D tentatively reads TRBD1 or TRBD2 (5 bases each). Per germline, CDR1 ENHRY and CDR2 SYGVKD. V lost 5 bases and J 2 bases, leaving 22 bases between the germline ends. The CDR3 has 19 amino acids. In nucleotides, the CDR3 is TGTGCCATCAGTCAGTTGTCGGGGCACGACGTCCCTGGGGCCAACGTCCTGACTTTC. It encodes CAISQLSGHDVPGANVLTF.

This chain connects TRBV19 to TRBJ2-1; D is ambiguous. Germline V CDR1 and CDR2: LNHDA, SQIVND (reference sequence). The ends were cut back, 3 bases at V and 2 bases at J, with 14 bases in the middle. The CDR3 is 16 residues long. This CDR3 is CASSMMRSWAYNEQFF. CDR3 sequence (DNA): TGTGCCAGTAGTATGATGCGATCCTGGGCCTACAATGAGCAGTTCTTC.

The chain recombines TRBV7-2 with TRBJ2-1, with 13 positions matching TRBD2. Germline CDR1 SGHTA, CDR2 FQGNSA. The ends lost 5 bases at V and 4 bases at J; junction bases unmatched: 2. The CDR3 runs 15 residues. DNA for the CDR3: TGTGCCAGCAGCCAGACTAGCGGGAGGTACAATGAGCAGTTCTTC. Residues: CASSQTSGRYNEQFF.

V gene TRBV7-9 combines with J gene TRBJ2-3; TRBD1 might be the D (5 bases). Germline V gene sequence: CDR1 SEHNR, CDR2 FQNEAQ (reference sequence). The CDR3 is made up of 16 amino acids. V was trimmed by 1 base and J by 2 bases, leaving 13 bases between them. The CDR3: CASSLEGLLLTDTQYF. Here the CDR3 DNA reads TGTGCCAGCAGCTTAGAGGGGTTGCTACTCACAGATACGCAGTATTTT.

The V and J genes are TRBV5-4 and TRBJ1-1, with 9 bases fitting TRBD1. Per germline, CDR1 SGHNT and CDR2 YYREEE (reference sequence). The CDR3 is made up of 14 amino acids. V gave up 4 bases and J gave up 4 bases; unmatched junction bases: 5. The CDR3 spells CASSGGQGITEAFF. The CDR3 DNA follows: TGTGCCAGCAGCGGGGGACAGGGCATCACTGAAGCTTTCTTT.

The chain carries TRBV4-1 and TRBJ2-3; D possibly matches TRBD1 or TRBD2 (5 bases each). The germline V gene encodes CDR1 MGHRA and CDR2 YSYEKL. The CDR3 has 16 residues. With 1 base removed from V and 6 bases from J, the gap between germline ends came to 17 bases. CDR3 protein: CASSQGGAPSLDTQYF. The DNA for the CDR3 is TGCGCCAGCAGCCAAGGAGGGGCCCCTTCTTTGGATACGCAGTATTTT.

This clone came up a few times. The rearrangement joins TRBV2 to TRBJ2-5, with 11 bases identical to TRBD2. V was pared by 2 bases and J by 7 bases, with 12 bases of the junction left unmatched. Germline values: CDR1 SNHLY, CDR2 FYNNEI. This CDR3 is 17 amino acids long. The CDR3 loop reads CASSETLAGGKGGTQYF. CDR3 bases: TGTGCCAGCAGTGAAACCCTAGCGGGGGGCAAAGGAGGGACCCAGTACTTC.